This is a list of T cell receptor beta chains from one sample in a study of PD-1 blockade in classical Hodgkin lymphoma. Assay used: immunoSEQ multiplex PCR; TCRdb lists only in-frame clones, some missing. The sample includes 35,000 to 45,000 clones, 69% of them seen just once. The sample here was peripheral blood mononuclear cells (PBMCs), taken before the second cycle of nivolumab. These receptor sequences come from a human donor with classical Hodgkin lymphoma. CDR3s include the opening cysteine and the closing phenylalanine or tryptophan. A D gene is named only where the DNA matches it firmly. Some rows have no size entry. The others give once, few or many, or a class for an expanded clone.

J: TRBJ1-5; D: NA; V: TRBV6-1; size: once; DNA: TGTGCCAGCAGTGAAATTGGGGGACGGCGCAATCAGCCCCAGCATTTT; CDR3: CASSEIGGRRNQPQHF
J: TRBJ2-1; D: NA; V: TRBV7-2; size: NA; DNA: TGTGCCAGCAGACCCGCTGGGACTCGAAACAATGAGCAGTTCTTC; CDR3: CASRPAGTRNNEQFF
J: TRBJ1-1; D: NA; V: TRBV5-4; size: NA; DNA: TGTGCCAGCAGCCAGGCGGGGGTGAACACTGAAGCTTTCTTT; CDR3: CASSQAGVNTEAFF
J: TRBJ2-3; D: NA; V: TRBV14; size: NA; DNA: TGTGCCAGCAGCCTCCAGACAGCCTTACTGGGAGATACGCAGTATTTT; CDR3: CASSLQTALLGDTQYF
J: TRBJ1-2; D: TRBD1; V: TRBV7-2; size: NA; DNA: TGTGCCAGCAGCTTAGCGCTCGGGACAGAGGGTGGCTACACCTTC; CDR3: CASSLALGTEGGYTF
J: TRBJ2-2; D: NA; V: TRBV5-1; size: NA; DNA: TGCGCCAGCAGCTGGACCGGACCCGGGGAGCTGTTTTTT; CDR3: CASSWTGPGELFF
J: TRBJ2-7; D: TRBD2; V: TRBV18; size: few; DNA: TGTGCCAGCTCTCCGGGACTAGCGGGACAAAACTACGAGCAGTACTTC; CDR3: CASSPGLAGQNYEQYF
J: TRBJ2-5; D: NA; V: TRBV28; size: NA; DNA: TGTGCCAGCAGTTTGGTAGCCCAAGAGACCCAGTACTTC; CDR3: CASSLVAQETQYF
J: TRBJ1-5; D: TRBD1; V: TRBV11-2; size: NA; DNA: TGTGCCAGCAGCTTGGGAAAGACAGGGACAAATCAGCCCCAGCATTTT; CDR3: CASSLGKTGTNQPQHF
J: TRBJ2-2; D: NA; V: TRBV4-3; size: NA; DNA: TGCGCCAGCAGCTCTCCGGAGGGGGTCAACACCGGGGAGCTGTTTTTT; CDR3: CASSSPEGVNTGELFF
J: TRBJ2-5; D: NA; V: TRBV5-6; size: NA; DNA: TGTGCCAGCAGCTTGGCGAATTGGCAGGGGAAAGGGAAGACCCAGTACTTC; CDR3: CASSLANWQGKGKTQYF
J: TRBJ2-3; D: NA; V: TRBV18; size: NA; DNA: TGTGCCAGCTCACCACTATCTAGCACAGATACGCAGTATTTT; CDR3: CASSPLSSTDTQYF
J: TRBJ1-1; D: NA; V: TRBV18; size: NA; DNA: TGTGCCAGCTCACCCGTCGACCGGGGCACTGAAGCTTTCTTT; CDR3: CASSPVDRGTEAFF
J: TRBJ2-1; D: NA; V: TRBV4-1; size: NA; DNA: TGCGCCAGCAGCCAAGATAGGACTCAGGGGCCGGGCAATGAGCAGTTCTTC; CDR3: CASSQDRTQGPGNEQFF
J: TRBJ2-1; D: NA; V: TRBV6-1; size: NA; DNA: TGTGCCAGCAGGGGGGTAAGCTCCTACAATGAGCAGTTCTTC; CDR3: CASRGVSSYNEQFF
J: TRBJ1-1; D: TRBD1; V: TRBV25-1; size: NA; DNA: TGTGCCAGCAGTGAATCCCGCCACAGGGGGGAGGCTTTCTTT; CDR3: CASSESRHRGEAFF
J: TRBJ2-7; D: NA; V: TRBV9; size: NA; DNA: TGTGCCAGCAGCCCCCGTAGGTACTCCTACGAGCAGTACTTC; CDR3: CASSPRRYSYEQYF
J: TRBJ1-2; D: NA; V: TRBV2; size: NA; DNA: TGTGCCGTATCTGGGGTGGGAATGTCTGCCTATGGCTACACCTTC; CDR3: CAVSGVGMSAYGYTF
J: TRBJ1-6; D: TRBD1; V: TRBV18; size: NA; DNA: TGTGCCAGCTCAAACACACAGGGGAGCTCCTATAATTCACCCCTCCACTTT; CDR3: CASSNTQGSSYNSPLHF
J: TRBJ2-6; D: TRBD1; V: TRBV6-4; size: NA; DNA: TGTGCCAGCGGGACAGGCGGCTCTGGGGCCAACGTCCTGACTTTC; CDR3: CASGTGGSGANVLTF
J: TRBJ1-1; D: TRBD1; V: TRBV28; size: NA; DNA: TGTGCCAGCCGGACAGGGGGGATCGGAGCTTTCTTT; CDR3: CASRTGGIGAFF
J: TRBJ2-2; D: NA; V: TRBV5-4; size: NA; DNA: TGTGCCAGCAGCTTGGCAGAGATTAGGAACACCGGGGAGCTGTTTTTT; CDR3: CASSLAEIRNTGELFF
J: TRBJ2-1; D: NA; V: TRBV28; size: NA; DNA: TGTGCCAGCAGCCTAGACAGTATCTACAATGAGCAGTTCTTC; CDR3: CASSLDSIYNEQFF
J: TRBJ2-5; D: NA; V: TRBV1; size: NA; DNA: TGCACCAGCAGCCTTGATGGGACTAGCGGGGGGGCCGGCGGGGAGACCCAGTACTTC; CDR3: CTSSLDGTSGGAGGETQYF
J: TRBJ1-5; D: NA; V: TRBV18; size: few; DNA: TGTGCCAGCCGCAAGGACCTGGAAGTCCATCAGCCCCAGCATTTT; CDR3: CASRKDLEVHQPQHF
J: TRBJ2-3; D: TRBD2; V: TRBV10-3; size: NA; DNA: TGTGCCATCAGTGGCTTACTAGCGGGAAGGGATACGCAGTATTTT; CDR3: CAISGLLAGRDTQYF
J: TRBJ2-6; D: NA; V: TRBV5-1; size: NA; DNA: TGCGCCAGCAGCTTGGAGGTTAGCTCTGGGGCCAACGTCCTGACTTTC; CDR3: CASSLEVSSGANVLTF
J: TRBJ2-3; D: NA; V: TRBV25-1; size: few; DNA: TGTGCCAGCAGTGAAGTTGCGGGGATAGGTACAGATACGCAGTATTTT; CDR3: CASSEVAGIGTDTQYF
J: TRBJ2-1; D: NA; V: TRBV2; size: NA; DNA: TGTGCCAGCAGTGACGAGGGGACCCCTAACAATGAGCAGTTCTTC; CDR3: CASSDEGTPNNEQFF
J: TRBJ2-3; D: TRBD2; V: TRBV6-1; size: NA; DNA: TGTGCCAGCAGTGAAGTTTCCGGGACTAGCGCAGAGCAGTATTTT; CDR3: CASSEVSGTSAEQYF
J: TRBJ2-7; D: NA; V: TRBV5-4; size: NA; DNA: TGTGCCAGCAGCTTCCCAGGGCCCCCCTACGAGCAGTACTTC; CDR3: CASSFPGPPYEQYF
J: TRBJ2-3; D: NA; V: TRBV2; size: once; DNA: TGTGCCAGCAGTATGCTTGGCGGCACAGATACGCAGTATTTT; CDR3: CASSMLGGTDTQYF
J: TRBJ2-5; D: NA; V: TRBV7-8; size: few; DNA: TGTGCCAGCAGCTTAGGACGGGAGCGCCAAGAGACCCAGTACTTC; CDR3: CASSLGRERQETQYF
J: TRBJ1-5; D: NA; V: TRBV30; size: NA; DNA: TGTGCCTGGAGTCCAGGTAACGCAGGCAATCAGCCCCAGCATTTT; CDR3: CAWSPGNAGNQPQHF
J: TRBJ1-2; D: TRBD1; V: TRBV4-3; size: medium-sized; DNA: TGCGCCAGCAGCCAAGTTTTCGGGACAGGAGCTAACTATGGCTACACCTTC; CDR3: CASSQVFGTGANYGYTF
J: TRBJ2-1; D: NA; V: TRBV7-2; size: NA; DNA: TGTGCCAGCAGCTTAACCGGGACCGATACCTACAATGAGCAGTTCTTC; CDR3: CASSLTGTDTYNEQFF
J: TRBJ2-7; D: NA; V: TRBV28; size: NA; DNA: TGTGCCAGCAGCTCCCTGCGGTACGAGCAGTATTTC; CDR3: CASSSLRYEQYF
J: TRBJ2-3; D: NA; V: TRBV10-3; size: NA; DNA: TGTGCCATCAGTGAAGACCGGTCCCCAGATACGCAGTATTTT; CDR3: CAISEDRSPDTQYF
J: TRBJ1-1; D: TRBD1; V: TRBV10-3; size: few; DNA: TGTGCCATCAGTGAGTCGACTAGGGACAGGGGGCCGGCTTTCTTT; CDR3: CAISESTRDRGPAFF
J: TRBJ2-5; D: TRBD1; V: TRBV6-6; size: medium-sized; DNA: TGTGCCACTATAACAGGGGCGGAGACCCAGTACTTC; CDR3: CATITGAETQYF
J: TRBJ1-2; D: NA; V: TRBV7-9; size: few; DNA: TGTGCCAGCAGCTTAGCGGATGGTCAGGGCTACACCTTC; CDR3: CASSLADGQGYTF
J: TRBJ2-3; D: TRBD2; V: TRBV5-4; size: NA; DNA: TGTGCCAGCAGCTCCGCGAAACGCGGGAGGGGCACAGATACGCAGTATTTT; CDR3: CASSSAKRGRGTDTQYF
J: TRBJ2-7; D: NA; V: TRBV28; size: NA; DNA: TGTGCCAGCCTCCGGAAGGGGTCCCTTTACGAGCAGTACTTC; CDR3: CASLRKGSLYEQYF
J: TRBJ1-1; D: NA; V: TRBV2; size: few; DNA: TGTGCCAGCAGTTTTAGGTACACTGAAGCTTTCTTT; CDR3: CASSFRYTEAFF
J: TRBJ2-3; D: TRBD2; V: TRBV11-3; size: NA; DNA: TGTGCCAGCAGCCCGGGACTATACACAGATACGCAGTATTTT; CDR3: CASSPGLYTDTQYF
J: TRBJ2-7; D: NA; V: TRBV27; size: NA; DNA: TGTGCCAGCAGTTTGGGCGGCGGGGTCTACGAGCAGTACTTC; CDR3: CASSLGGGVYEQYF
J: TRBJ2-7; D: NA; V: TRBV9; size: NA; DNA: TGTGCCAGCAGCCTTACTAGCTTCGCCAACGAGCAGTACTTC; CDR3: CASSLTSFANEQYF
J: TRBJ1-1; D: TRBD1; V: TRBV5-1; size: NA; DNA: TGCGCCAGCAGCCCGGGACAGTTTGGGGCTGAAGCTTTCTTT; CDR3: CASSPGQFGAEAFF
J: TRBJ1-2; D: TRBD1; V: TRBV5-6; size: NA; DNA: TGTGCCAGCAGTTCGGACAGGGTGAGCTACACCTTC; CDR3: CASSSDRVSYTF
J: TRBJ1-1; D: TRBD1; V: TRBV18; size: few; DNA: TGTGCCAGCTCACCAAGGCGGACAGGGGGCACCTCGGACACTGAAGCTTTCTTT; CDR3: CASSPRRTGGTSDTEAFF
J: TRBJ2-7; D: NA; V: TRBV9; size: NA; DNA: TGTGCCAGCAGCGTTCTCCCGGAGGGCTCCTACGAGCAGTACTTC; CDR3: CASSVLPEGSYEQYF
J: TRBJ2-2; D: NA; V: TRBV4-3; size: NA; DNA: TGCGCCAGCAGCCATACAGGGAACACCGGGGAGCTGTTTTTT; CDR3: CASSHTGNTGELFF
J: TRBJ1-2; D: TRBD1; V: TRBV27; size: NA; DNA: TGTGCCAGCAAACCAGGGGGTCGGAACTATGGCTACACCTTC; CDR3: CASKPGGRNYGYTF
J: TRBJ1-1; D: NA; V: TRBV5-1; size: NA; DNA: TGCGCCAGCAGCTTGATGGCCCCTGGGGACACTGAAGCTTTCTTT; CDR3: CASSLMAPGDTEAFF
J: TRBJ1-6; D: NA; V: TRBV10-3; size: few; DNA: TGTGCCATCAAGAACGGGAGCTATAATTCACCCCTCCACTTT; CDR3: CAIKNGSYNSPLHF
J: TRBJ2-6; D: TRBD1; V: TRBV19; size: medium-sized; DNA: TGTGCCAGTAATGACCCGGGACAGGGGGCGCCTGGGGCCAACGTCCTGACTTTC; CDR3: CASNDPGQGAPGANVLTF
J: TRBJ2-7; D: NA; V: TRBV7-2; size: NA; DNA: TGTGCCAGCAGCTTAGGTGTAATAGCGGACCCCTACGAGCAGTACTTC; CDR3: CASSLGVIADPYEQYF